One and the same sample provided the 23 T cell receptor beta chains below, sequenced in a study of blood T cells in healthy people across ages. Primers used in a second PCR of about 6 to 11 cycles were a sample-barcoded 5' primer and a J-beta primer mix. TCRdb ran MiXCR on the 5' RACE reads and lists one entry per CDR3 protein. The data contain some 800,000 distinct CDR3 sequences, roughly 44% of them seen just once; the ten biggest clones take up about 19%. Sequenced input: blood. The source of these receptors is a man aged 55 to 70 in good health.

This clonotype was found a few times. V usage is TRBV6-2 or TRBV6-3 and J usage is TRBJ2-1, with 9 bases identical to TRBD2. This CDR3 has 13 amino acids. Germline V gives CDR1 MNHEY, CDR2 SVGEGT. V lost 8 bases to trimming and J lost 8 bases; unmatched junction nucleotides: 7. The CDR3 DNA sequence: TGTGCCAGCTTGCTTAGCGGGGGATATGAGCAGTTCTTC. Its translation is CASLLSGGYEQFF.

The V and J genes are TRBV7-3 and TRBJ1-3, with D unresolved. Germline V CDR1 and CDR2: SGHTA, FQGTGA. V lost 0 bases, J lost 0 bases, and 6 bases lay in between. This CDR3 has 15 residues. The CDR3 DNA reads TGTGCCAGCAGCTTAACCGGAAACTCTGGAAACACCATATATTTT. Protein sequence: CASSLTGNSGNTIYF. The complete variable domain, with remaining parts taken from reference TRBV7-3 and TRBJ1-3, reads GAGVSQTPSNKVTEKGKYVELRCDPISGHTALYWYRQSLGQGPEFLIYFQGTGAADDSGLPNDRFFAVRPEGSVSTLKIQRTERGDSAVYLCASSLTGNSGNTIYFGEGSWLTVV.

This clonotype was recorded many times. The V and J genes are TRBV29-1 and TRBJ2-7; 7 bases match TRBD1. This CDR3 comprises 13 residues. Germline CDR1 reads SQVTM; CDR2 reads ANQGSEA. After removal of 5 bases from V and 1 base from J, the junction contained 5 bases not matched to a gene. The DNA for the CDR3 is TGCAGCGTTCGGGCAGGGGGATCCTACGAGCAGTACTTC. This encodes CSVRAGGSYEQYF.

The chain is built from TRBV24-1 and TRBJ2-6, with D possibly being TRBD1 (6 bases). Trimming cost V 4 bases and J 2 bases, with 11 bases left between them. Germline loops: CDR1 KGHDR, CDR2 SFDVKD. This CDR3 is built from 16 residues. CDR3 amino acids: CATSDTRTAGANVLTF. The CDR3 nucleotides read TGTGCCACCAGTGACACTCGGACAGCTGGGGCCAACGTCCTGACTTTC.

The V and J genes are TRBV12-3 or TRBV12-4 and TRBJ2-7; D might be TRBD2 (5 bases). TRBJ2-5 explains the end of the DNA better; the J call may be wrong. This CDR3 has 14 amino acids. CDR3 region: CASSSERARETQYF. DNA for the CDR3: TGTGCCAGCAGTTCGGAGAGGGCACGAGAGACCCAGTACTTC.

V gene TRBV20-1 combines with J gene TRBJ2-1; D is ambiguous. CDR3 length: 11 amino acids. Germline-derived CDR1 and CDR2 are DFQATT and SNEGSKA (reference sequence). V was clipped by 4 bases and J by 9 bases, with 10 bases between them. CDR3 sequence reads: CSAKGPVEQFF. In DNA, the CDR3 is TGCAGTGCTAAAGGCCCCGTTGAGCAGTTCTTC.

The chain is built from TRBV5-1 and TRBJ1-1, with 8 nucleotides matching TRBD1. V dropped 2 bases and J dropped 5; count of bases not matched to a gene: 14. There are 17 residues in the CDR3. Germline V gives CDR1 SGHRS, CDR2 YFSETQ. This CDR3 is CASSLTAPHTGGTEAFF. For the CDR3, the DNA is TGCGCCAGCAGCTTAACCGCTCCCCATACAGGGGGGACTGAAGCTTTCTTT. The whole variable domain, filled in from reference TRBV5-1 and TRBJ1-1, reads KAGVTQTPRYLIKTRGQQVTLSCSPISGHRSVSWYQQTPGQGLQFLFEYFSETQRNKGNFPGRFSGRQFSNSRSEMNVSTLELGDSALYLCASSLTAPHTGGTEAFFGQGTRLTVV.

In this sample, this clonotype turned up a few times. This chain connects TRBV5-1 to TRBJ2-7, with D tentatively TRBD1 or TRBD2 (6 bases each). Germline CDR1 is SGHRS and CDR2 is YFSETQ. The length of the CDR3 is 14 residues. Trimming left V 0 bases short and J 5 bases short, with 12 bases between. The CDR3 region is CASSLAGGEHEQYF. CDR3 bases: TGCGCCAGCAGCTTGGCCGGGGGCGAGCACGAGCAGTACTTC.

This clonotype was detected only once. The CDR3 region is CASSQGRGGAIYNEQFF. The DNA of the CDR3 is TGTGCCAGCAGCCAAGGACGCGGGGGGGCTATATACAATGAGCAGTTCTTC. The rearrangement uses TRBV14 and TRBJ2-1; the match to TRBD2 covers 9 bases. V shed 1 base and J 4 bases; nucleotides not matched to a gene: 8. The CDR3 covers 17 residues. Germline V gives CDR1 SGHDN, CDR2 FVKESK.

This clonotype was picked up a small number of times. This chain joins TRBV20-1 and TRBJ2-3; TRBD1 matches at 12 bases. The CDR3 sequence is 15 residues long. The ends lost 6 bases at V and 4 bases at J; junction bases unmatched: 8. CDR1 and CDR2 (germline): DFQATT, SNEGSKA (reference sequence). DNA of the CDR3: TGCAGTGCAAAGGGACAGGGGGCTTCGGCAGATACGCAGTATTTT. It codes for CSAKGQGASADTQYF.

This sequence joins TRBV12-3 or TRBV12-4 and TRBJ2-3; 11 bases map to TRBD2. The trim removed 6 bases at V and 0 bases at J, leaving 2 bases unmatched. This CDR3 spans 15 amino acids. CDR3 sequence reads: CASRRTSGSTDTQYF. DNA of the CDR3: TGTGCCAGCAGACGGACTAGCGGGAGCACAGATACGCAGTATTTT.

This chain links TRBV29-1 with TRBJ2-5, with D perhaps matching TRBD1 (7 bases). The CDR3 spans 12 residues. Germline values: CDR1 SQVTM, CDR2 ANQGSEA. Trimming shortened V by 6 bases and J by 12 bases, and 20 bases separated the two germline ends. CDR3 DNA: TGCAGCGTCCGCAGGGGGGAATACGAGAAGTACTTC. Translating it yields CSVRRGEYEKYF.

J is TRBJ1-2 and V is TRBV10-3; D remains ambiguous. CDR3 length: 12 residues. V was cut by 6 bases and J by 2 bases, with 7 bases left in between. Germline V gene sequence: CDR1 ENHRY, CDR2 SYGVKD. CDR3 nucleotides: TGTGCCATCAGGGGCCAGAACTATGGCTACACCTTC. Its translation: CAIRGQNYGYTF.

V gene TRBV15 combines with J gene TRBJ1-5, with a possible D match to TRBD1 (5 bases). The V gene's germline CDR1 is LNHNV and CDR2 YYDKDF (reference sequence). This CDR3 comprises 19 residues. Trimming pared 1 base from V and 4 bases from J, leaving 23 bases between. This CDR3 is CATSRGPGIGRVGNQPQHF. The CDR3 region has the DNA TGTGCCACCAGCAGAGGCCCCGGGATCGGCAGGGTAGGTAATCAGCCCCAGCATTTT.

This clonotype showed up just a few times. This chain links TRBV6-2 or TRBV6-3 with TRBJ2-3, with 7 bases fitting TRBD1. Germline V gene lookup returns CDR1 MNHEY and CDR2 SVGEGT. V lost 6 bases and J lost 5; bases outside the gene matches: 20. This CDR3 is built from 18 residues. The CDR3 DNA sequence: TGTGCCAGCAGAAAACCGATCAACCTAGGACAGGTTGGAGATACGCAGTATTTT. It translates to CASRKPINLGQVGDTQYF.

J is TRBJ1-6 and V is TRBV14, with 7 bases matching TRBD1. This CDR3 has 16 amino acids. Per the germline V gene, CDR1 is SGHDN and CDR2 is FVKESK. The J segment lost 7 bases and the V segment lost 0 bases, leaving 6 bases of the junction unmatched. The CDR3 DNA reads as TGTGCCAGCAGCCAAGAACCGACAGGGACAAATTCACCCCTCCACTTT. Its translation is CASSQEPTGTNSPLHF.

The genes are TRBV12-3 or TRBV12-4 and TRBJ2-3; 10 bases agree with TRBD2. CDR3 length: 14 residues. V was pared by 6 bases and J by 5 bases, with 5 bases of the junction left unmatched. CDR3 amino acids: CASRQAGGQDTQYF. DNA for the CDR3: TGTGCCAGCAGACAAGCGGGGGGGCAAGATACGCAGTATTTT.

This clonotype showed up just a few times. This chain joins TRBV10-3 and TRBJ1-1; TRBD1 agrees at 7 bases. Germline V gene lookup returns CDR1 ENHRY and CDR2 SYGVKD. The CDR3 contains 12 residues. J lost 4 bases, V lost 5 bases, and 1 base had no gene match. The CDR3 DNA reads TGTGCCATCAGTACAGGGGCCACTGAAGCTTTCTTT. Translation gives CAISTGATEAFF.

The table lists this clonotype with a few counts. This chain links TRBV20-1 with TRBJ2-7; TRBD2 agrees at 11 bases. Germline V gene data show CDR1 as DFQATT and CDR2 as SNEGSKA (reference sequence). The CDR3 runs 16 residues. V shed 5 bases and J 2 bases; nucleotides not matched to a gene: 11. The CDR3 sequence is CSAGRVLAGGTYEQYF. The CDR3 DNA is TGCAGTGCTGGGAGAGTCCTAGCGGGGGGCACCTACGAGCAGTACTTC.

V usage is TRBV6-6 and J usage is TRBJ1-1; D is uncertain. V dropped 5 bases and J dropped 0 bases, with 7 bases sitting between them. The CDR3 runs to 13 residues. Germline V CDR1 and CDR2: MNHNY, SVGAGI (reference sequence). The CDR3 nucleotides read TGTGCCAGCAGTAAGGAAGTGAACACTGAAGCTTTCTTT. Its protein is CASSKEVNTEAFF.

V gene TRBV10-3 combines with J gene TRBJ2-7; TRBD1 matches at 7 bases. Germline V lookup: CDR1 ENHRY, CDR2 SYGVKD. The V segment lost 10 bases and the J segment 2 bases; nucleotides outside the gene matches: 5. The CDR3 contains 12 residues. The CDR3 sequence is CATADRTYEQYF. The CDR3 bases are TGTGCCACTGCGGACAGGACCTACGAGCAGTACTTC.

The chain carries TRBV20-1 and TRBJ2-5; 7 positions match TRBD1. Germline CDR1 DFQATT, CDR2 SNEGSKA (reference sequence). The ends lost 4 bases at V and 3 bases at J; junction bases unmatched: 2. This CDR3 is built from 12 residues. In DNA form, the CDR3 reads TGCAGTGCTAACGACAGGGAAGAGACCCAGTACTTC. Translation: CSANDREETQYF.

This clonotype was seen more than once but under ten times. The V call is TRBV29-1, the J call TRBJ1-1; TRBD1 aligns across 7 bases. This CDR3 has 14 residues. Germline lookup yields CDR1 SQVTM and CDR2 ANQGSEA. The V and J ends lost 6 bases and 2 bases, in that order; junction bases with no gene match: 9. CDR3 region: CSVFPTGLNTEAFF. CDR3 nucleotides: TGCAGCGTGTTTCCGACAGGGCTTAACACTGAAGCTTTCTTT.